A selection of T cell receptor beta chains follows, all from one sample in a study of a mutant IDH1 vaccine in newly diagnosed glioma. Profiling relied on immunoSEQ multiplex PCR, and the TCRdb table lists in-frame clones only, not all of them. The sample carries 20,000 to 25,000 clones, 65% to 80% recorded once. Antigens for these TCRs are unknown. Material: PBMCs, obtained from a glioma patient whose treatment included an IDH1 peptide vaccine. The receptors were gathered from a man between 40 and 49 years old with glioma. Each CDR3 is given with its conserved first and last residue. The D gene is left open where the match is weak. Size is stated for part of the rows, as once, few or many counts, or as a class when the clone is expanded.

>TRBJ2-3|TRBD2|.|TRBV5-6
TGTGCCAGCAGCTTGATTAGCGGGAGGGTGGCAGATACGCAGTATTTT
CASSLISGRVADTQYF
>TRBJ1-1|.|.|TRBV5-1
TGCGCCAGCAGCTCTATAATACAGGGGAACACTGAAGCTTTCTTT
CASSSIIQGNTEAFF
>TRBJ2-1|TRBD1|.|TRBV6-1
TGTGCCAGCAGTGAAGCCCACTTAGGACAGGGGGCTTGGGGCAATGAGCAGTTCTTC
CASSEAHLGQGAWGNEQFF
>TRBJ1-3|.|.|TRBV6-6
TGTGCCAGCAGTCCCGGGACGGCCTCTGGAAACACCATATATTTT
CASSPGTASGNTIYF
>TRBJ2-5|.|few|TRBV7-6
TGTGCCAGCAGCGCCCGACCTGGGGAGACCCAGTACTTC
CASSARPGETQYF
>TRBJ2-1|.|.|TRBV15
TGTGCCACCAGCAGAGGACAGGGAGGTGAGCAGTTCTTC
CATSRGQGGEQFF
>TRBJ2-2|.|.|TRBV14
TGTGCCAGCAGCCAAAGGAACAGGGCGGCCGGGGAGCTGTTTTTT
CASSQRNRAAGELFF
>TRBJ1-5|.|.|TRBV7-9
TGTGCCAGCAGCTTAGACAGGGGCAATCAGCCCCAGCATTTT
CASSLDRGNQPQHF
>TRBJ1-5|.|.|TRBV5-1
TGTGCCAGCAGCTTGGGAGGGGACGATTTGCCCCAGCATTTT
CASSLGGDDLPQHF
>TRBJ2-3|.|.|TRBV28
TGTGCCAGCAAAGGGACCGCAGATACGCAGTATTTT
CASKGTADTQYF
>TRBJ1-3|.|.|TRBV19
TGTGCCAGTAGTAGCTTCTCTGGAAACACCATATATTTT
CASSSFSGNTIYF
>TRBJ1-4|.|.|TRBV5-4
TGTGCCAGCAGCTTGGGGCAGTATAATGAAAAACTGTTTTTT
CASSLGQYNEKLFF
>TRBJ1-4|TRBD1|.|TRBV7-9
TGTGCCAGCAGCTTAGCCCGGGACAGCCTCCGTGAAAAACTGTTTTTT
CASSLARDSLREKLFF